Listed here are 17 T cell receptor beta chains from one sample, sequenced in a study of blood T cell repertoires in COVID-19. The data were produced by immunoSEQ multiplex PCR, yet TCRdb's version contains in-frame clones alone and is incomplete. The sample consists of 30,000 to 35,000 clones, approximately 81% of them appearing once. Specimen: peripheral blood. These receptors came from a man older than 75 with acute or convalescent COVID-19.

This chain connects TRBV30 to TRBJ1-2; possible D gene TRBD1, 6 bases. V lost 3 bases to trimming and J lost 6 bases, with 11 bases between them. Germline-derived CDR1 and CDR2 are GTSNPN and SVGIG (reference sequence). CDR3 length equals 12 residues. The CDR3 DNA reads TGTGCCTGGAGCTGGGGGCGAGATGGCTACACCTTC. Residues: CAWSWGRDGYTF.

The V and J genes are TRBV6-2 or TRBV6-3 and TRBJ2-1, with TRBD1 identical over 7 bases. Unmatched junction bases numbered 13, after V lost 2 bases and J lost 6 bases. The CDR3 length is 17 residues. Per the germline V gene, CDR1 is MNHEY and CDR2 is SVGEGT. Here the CDR3 DNA reads TGTGCCAGCAGTTACCGGACCAGTGGACAGGCTCCCAATGAGCAGTTCTTC. This gives the protein CASSYRTSGQAPNEQFF.

The V and J genes are TRBV30 and TRBJ1-5; D not certain. The CDR3 covers 15 residues. Per germline, CDR1 GTSNPN and CDR2 SVGIG (reference sequence). V lost 1 base and J 2 bases, leaving 12 bases between the germline ends. CDR3 in DNA: TGTGCCTGGAGTGAAAGCATGGTCGGCAATCAGCCCCAGCATTTT. Its protein is CAWSESMVGNQPQHF.

The V and J genes are TRBV21-1 and TRBJ1-4; the D call of TRBD1 is as the table states it, not checked on the DNA. TRBV21-1 is a documented pseudogene. The CDR3 consists of 18 residues. The CDR3 sequence is CASSKKPTGTALNEKLFF. The CDR3 DNA follows: TGTGCCAGCAGCAAAAAGCCGACGGGGACAGCTCTTAATGAAAAACTGTTTTTT.

This chain uses TRBV6-2 or TRBV6-3 with TRBJ2-7, with 11 bases matching TRBD2. Germline V gene data show CDR1 as MNHEY and CDR2 as SVGEGT. CDR3 length: 16 amino acids. V lost 0 bases, J lost 3 bases, and 4 bases stayed unmatched. The CDR3 nucleotides read TGTGCCAGCAGTTACTCTCCGGGACTAGCGGTCTACGAGCAGTACTTC. Its translation is CASSYSPGLAVYEQYF.

The table lists this clone with a few counts. This chain connects TRBV29-1 to TRBJ2-6; D ambiguous. CDR1 SQVTM and CDR2 ANQGSEA come from the germline V gene. The length of the CDR3 is 13 residues. Between the trimmed V and J ends, which lost 5 bases and 0 bases, there was a span of 5 bases. The CDR3 region has the DNA TGCAGCGTTCAGGTCTCTGGGGCCAACGTCCTGACTTTC. Its translation is CSVQVSGANVLTF.

In DNA, the CDR3 is TGTGCCAGCAGCCAAGATTCGGGACAGGGTTCTGGAAAACTGTTTTTT. This codes for CASSQDSGQGSGKLFF. This chain connects TRBV3-1 (or the pseudogene TRBV3-2) to TRBJ1-4, with 9 bases that match TRBD1. CDR3 length equals 16 residues. The germline V gene has CDR1 LGHDT and CDR2 YNNKEL (reference sequence). The J segment lost 10 bases and the V segment lost 0 bases, leaving 9 bases of the junction unmatched.

The CDR3 region has the DNA TGTGCCAGTAGTATAGAGGGCGCAACTCATGAAGCTTTCTTT. Protein product: CASSIEGATHEAFF. The chain employs TRBV19 and TRBJ1-1; D ambiguous. V lost 0 bases and J lost 7, with 12 bases in between. This CDR3 region has 14 residues. Per germline, CDR1 LNHDA and CDR2 SQIVND (reference sequence).

The chain joins TRBV7-2 to TRBJ2-1; 10 positions agree with TRBD2. Losses at the gene ends were 4 bases for V and 8 bases for J; bases not matched to a gene: 8. This CDR3 spans 15 amino acids. Germline V CDR1 and CDR2: SGHTA, FQGNSA. CDR3 sequence (DNA): TGTGCCAGCAGCTACGGGACTAGCGATAATTATGAGCAGTTCTTC. Translation: CASSYGTSDNYEQFF. Complete variable domain (other parts from reference TRBV7-2 and TRBJ2-1): GAGVSQSPSNKVTEKGKDVELRCDPISGHTALYWYRQSLGQGLEFLIYFQGNSAPDKSGLPSDRFSAERTGGSVSTLTIQRTQQEDSAVYLCASSYGTSDNYEQFFGPGTRLTVL.

The chain recombines TRBV4-2 with TRBJ1-2; D possibly corresponds to TRBD1 (6 bases). Between the trimmed V and J ends, which lost 1 base and 8 bases, there was a span of 20 bases. From germline, CDR1 is LGHNA and CDR2 YNFKEQ. The CDR3 extends over 16 amino acids. The CDR3 loop is CASSQAPGDRARGYTF. CDR3 in DNA: TGTGCCAGCAGCCAAGCCCCAGGGGATAGAGCGAGAGGCTACACCTTC.

The gene calls are TRBV7-2 and TRBJ2-4; 10 bases are a match to TRBD2. The ends lost 3 bases at V and 5 bases at J; junction bases unmatched: 4. The CDR3 spans 15 residues. In germline, CDR1 is SGHTA, CDR2 FQGNSA. The chain's CDR3 is CASSFGAGGENIQYF. DNA for the CDR3: TGTGCCAGCAGCTTTGGAGCGGGGGGGGAAAACATTCAGTACTTC.

In nucleotides, the CDR3 is TGTGCCGTGGGGACTAGCGGGGGGTTAGAGACCCAGTACTTC. This sequence encodes CAVGTSGGLETQYF. This chain joins TRBV7-2 and TRBJ2-5; 15 nucleotides line up with TRBD2. The CDR3 extends over 14 amino acids. The germline V gene encodes CDR1 SGHTA and CDR2 FQGNSA. The junction had 5 bases not matched to a gene; V was cut back by 11 bases and J by 4 bases.

J is TRBJ1-4 and V is TRBV6-2 or TRBV6-3; D not resolved. Germline V lookup: CDR1 MNHEY, CDR2 SVGEGT. Trimming removed 0 bases at V and 10 bases at J, with 12 bases between. The CDR3 consists of 14 residues. The CDR3 bases are TGTGCCAGCAGTTACTCTTATTATCCTCGAAAACTGTTTTTT. As protein: CASSYSYYPRKLFF.

CDR3 coding DNA: TGTGCCAGCAGCGAGGGACAGGGGGTGGATGGCTACACCTTC. As protein: CASSEGQGVDGYTF. The chain links TRBV6-5 to TRBJ1-2; 11 bases are a match to TRBD1. The V segment lost 6 bases and the J segment 6 bases; nucleotides outside the gene matches: 6. The germline V gene has CDR1 MNHEY and CDR2 SVGAGI. The CDR3 extends over 14 amino acids.

V usage is TRBV6-1 and J usage is TRBJ1-6; D ambiguous. Germline V gene lookup returns CDR1 MNHNS and CDR2 SASEGT. The CDR3 runs to 14 residues. Trimming took off 3 bases at V and 7 bases at J, with 10 bases between the two ends. The CDR3 sequence: CASSERGLNSPLHF. The CDR3 DNA sequence: TGTGCCAGCAGTGAGCGCGGACTAAATTCACCCCTCCACTTT.

This chain connects TRBV5-6 to TRBJ2-3, with D perhaps TRBD2 (6 bases). Germline V gene lookup returns CDR1 SGHDT and CDR2 YYEEEE. V shed 0 bases and J shed 7 bases, with 18 bases lying between them. This CDR3 is 16 amino acids long. In nucleotides, the CDR3 is TGTGCCAGCAGCTTGGATTGGGGACTGGCCATGAATACGCAGTATTTT. It encodes CASSLDWGLAMNTQYF.

The chain employs TRBV4-2 and TRBJ1-2, with 9 bases identical to TRBD1. J was trimmed by 2 bases and V by 4 bases; bases with no gene match: 11. The germline V gene has CDR1 LGHNA and CDR2 YNFKEQ. The CDR3 totals 17 residues. The CDR3 region has the DNA TGTGCCAGCAGCCCCCCCGGGACAGGGAGTGTCAACTATGGCTACACCTTC. Its translation is CASSPPGTGSVNYGYTF.